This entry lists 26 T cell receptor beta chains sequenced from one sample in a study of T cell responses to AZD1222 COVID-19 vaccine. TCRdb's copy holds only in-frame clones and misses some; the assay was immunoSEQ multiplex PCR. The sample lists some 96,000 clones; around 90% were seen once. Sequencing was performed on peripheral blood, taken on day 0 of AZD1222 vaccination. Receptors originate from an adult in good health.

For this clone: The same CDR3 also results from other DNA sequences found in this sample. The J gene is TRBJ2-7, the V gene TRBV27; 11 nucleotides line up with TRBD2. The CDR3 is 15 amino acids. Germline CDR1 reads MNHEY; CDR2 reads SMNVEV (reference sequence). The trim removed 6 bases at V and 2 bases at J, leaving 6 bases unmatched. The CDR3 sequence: CASRRGTSGTYEQYF. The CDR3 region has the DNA TGTGCCAGCAGGAGAGGGACTAGCGGAACCTACGAGCAGTACTTC.

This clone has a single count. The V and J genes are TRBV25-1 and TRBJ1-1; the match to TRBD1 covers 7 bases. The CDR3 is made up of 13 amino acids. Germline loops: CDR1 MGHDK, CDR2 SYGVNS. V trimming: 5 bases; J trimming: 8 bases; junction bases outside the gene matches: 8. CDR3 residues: CASSRQGWEEAFF. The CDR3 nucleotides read TGTGCCAGCAGTCGACAGGGTTGGGAAGAAGCTTTCTTT.

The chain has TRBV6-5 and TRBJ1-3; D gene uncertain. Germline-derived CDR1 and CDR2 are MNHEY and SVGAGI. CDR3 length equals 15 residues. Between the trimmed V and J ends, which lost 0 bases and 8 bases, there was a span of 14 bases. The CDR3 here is CASSYSTVVTDTIYF. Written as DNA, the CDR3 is TGTGCCAGCAGTTACTCGACGGTGGTAACAGACACCATATATTTT.

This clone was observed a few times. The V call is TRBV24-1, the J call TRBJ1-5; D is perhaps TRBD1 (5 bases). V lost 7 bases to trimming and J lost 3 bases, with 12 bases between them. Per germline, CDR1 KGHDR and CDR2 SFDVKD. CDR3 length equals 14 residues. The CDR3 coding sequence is TGTGCCACCAGCCCCGAGGGGTCCAATCAGCCCCAGCATTTT. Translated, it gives CATSPEGSNQPQHF.

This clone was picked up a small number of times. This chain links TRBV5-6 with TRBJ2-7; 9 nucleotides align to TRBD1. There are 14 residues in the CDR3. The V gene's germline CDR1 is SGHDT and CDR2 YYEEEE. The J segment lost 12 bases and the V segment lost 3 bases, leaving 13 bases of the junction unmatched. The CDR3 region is CASSSDRGRSPPYF. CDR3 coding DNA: TGTGCCAGCAGCTCGGACAGGGGTCGGTCTCCGCCGTACTTC.

The CDR3 coding sequence is TGTGCCAGCAGTGTGGGACTAGCGGGAGGGACTAGCACAGATACGCAGTATTTT. Translated, it gives CASSVGLAGGTSTDTQYF. The J gene is TRBJ2-3, the V gene TRBV25-1, with 16 nucleotides matching TRBD2. Germline V gene lookup returns CDR1 MGHDK and CDR2 SYGVNS. The J segment lost 0 bases and the V segment lost 4 bases, leaving 4 bases of the junction unmatched. The CDR3 consists of 18 residues.

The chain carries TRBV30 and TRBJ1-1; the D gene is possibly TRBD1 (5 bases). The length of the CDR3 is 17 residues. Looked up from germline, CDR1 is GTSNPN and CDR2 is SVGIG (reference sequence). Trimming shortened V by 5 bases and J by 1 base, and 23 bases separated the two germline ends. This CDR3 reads CAWSSLVVFQGNTEAFF. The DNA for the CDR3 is TGTGCCTGGTCTTCGTTAGTCGTTTTTCAGGGGAACACTGAAGCTTTCTTT.

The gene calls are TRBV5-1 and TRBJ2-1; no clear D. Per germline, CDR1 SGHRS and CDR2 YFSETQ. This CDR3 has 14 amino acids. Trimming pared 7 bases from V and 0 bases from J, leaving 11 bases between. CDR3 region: CASQTQSSYNEQFF. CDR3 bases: TGCGCCAGCCAAACCCAGAGCTCCTACAATGAGCAGTTCTTC.

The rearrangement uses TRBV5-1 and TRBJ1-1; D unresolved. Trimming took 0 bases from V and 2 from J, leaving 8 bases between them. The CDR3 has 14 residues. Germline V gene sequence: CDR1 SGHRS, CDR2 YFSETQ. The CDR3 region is CASSLGTANTEAFF. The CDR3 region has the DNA TGCGCCAGCAGCTTGGGAACAGCTAACACTGAAGCTTTCTTT. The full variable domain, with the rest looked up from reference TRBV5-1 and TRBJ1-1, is KAGVTQTPRYLIKTRGQQVTLSCSPISGHRSVSWYQQTPGQGLQFLFEYFSETQRNKGNFPGRFSGRQFSNSRSEMNVSTLELGDSALYLCASSLGTANTEAFFGQGTRLTVV.

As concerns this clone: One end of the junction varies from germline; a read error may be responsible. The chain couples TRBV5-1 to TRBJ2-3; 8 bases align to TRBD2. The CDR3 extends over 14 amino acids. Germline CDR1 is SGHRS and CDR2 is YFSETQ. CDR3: CASSFNHVSGSQYF. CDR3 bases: TGCGCTAGCAGCTTCAATCACGTGAGCGGGAGCCAGTATTTT.

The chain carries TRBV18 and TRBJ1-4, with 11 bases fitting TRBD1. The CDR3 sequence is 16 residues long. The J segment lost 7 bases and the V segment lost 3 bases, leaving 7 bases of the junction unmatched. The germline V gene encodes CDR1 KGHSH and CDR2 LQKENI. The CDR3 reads CASSPKGQGDSEKLFF. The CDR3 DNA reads TGTGCCAGCTCACCGAAGGGACAGGGGGATTCTGAAAAACTGTTTTTT.

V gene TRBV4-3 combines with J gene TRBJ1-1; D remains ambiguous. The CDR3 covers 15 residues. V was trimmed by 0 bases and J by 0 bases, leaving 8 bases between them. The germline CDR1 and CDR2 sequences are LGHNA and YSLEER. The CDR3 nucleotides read TGCGCCAGCAGCCAAGATCCCACGGTGAACACTGAAGCTTTCTTT. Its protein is CASSQDPTVNTEAFF.

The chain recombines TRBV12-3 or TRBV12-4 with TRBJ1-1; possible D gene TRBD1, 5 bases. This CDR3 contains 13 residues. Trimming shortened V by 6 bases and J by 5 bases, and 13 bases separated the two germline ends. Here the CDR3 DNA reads TGTGCCAGCAGGGAGGGGTGGTCGACTGAAGCTTTCTTT. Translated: CASREGWSTEAFF.

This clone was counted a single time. CDR3 in DNA: TGTGCCACCACCGCGACTGGCTACGAGCAGTACTTC. Translation gives CATTATGYEQYF. V usage is TRBV15 and J usage is TRBJ2-7; D is unclear. The V gene's germline CDR1 is LNHNV and CDR2 YYDKDF (reference sequence). The CDR3 has 12 amino acids. Trimming shortened V by 7 bases and J by 3 bases, and 10 bases separated the two germline ends.

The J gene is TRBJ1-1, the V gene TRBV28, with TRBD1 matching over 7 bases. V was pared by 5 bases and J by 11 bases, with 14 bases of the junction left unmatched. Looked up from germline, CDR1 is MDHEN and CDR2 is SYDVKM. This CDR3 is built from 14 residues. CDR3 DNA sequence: TGTGCCAGCAGTGCCGCCGGGACAGCCGTTGGGGCTTTCTTT. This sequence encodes CASSAAGTAVGAFF.

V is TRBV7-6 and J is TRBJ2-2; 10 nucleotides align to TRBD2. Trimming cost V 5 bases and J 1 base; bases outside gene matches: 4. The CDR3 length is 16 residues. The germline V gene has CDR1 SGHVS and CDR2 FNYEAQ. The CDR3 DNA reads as TGTGCCAGCAGCCCATGGACTAGCGGGAACACCGGGGAGCTGTTTTTT. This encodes CASSPWTSGNTGELFF.

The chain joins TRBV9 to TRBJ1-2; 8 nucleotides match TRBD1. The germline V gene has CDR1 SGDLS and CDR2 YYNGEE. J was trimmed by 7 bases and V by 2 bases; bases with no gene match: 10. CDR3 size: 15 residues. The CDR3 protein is CASSVTGEGLSGYTF. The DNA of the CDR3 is TGTGCCAGCAGCGTGACAGGGGAGGGTTTAAGTGGCTACACCTTC.

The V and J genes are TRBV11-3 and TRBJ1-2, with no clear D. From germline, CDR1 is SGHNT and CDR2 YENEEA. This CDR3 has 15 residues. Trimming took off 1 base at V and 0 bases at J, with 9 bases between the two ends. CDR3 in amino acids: CASSLGYRANYGYTF. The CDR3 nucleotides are TGTGCCAGCAGCTTAGGGTACAGAGCTAACTATGGCTACACCTTC.

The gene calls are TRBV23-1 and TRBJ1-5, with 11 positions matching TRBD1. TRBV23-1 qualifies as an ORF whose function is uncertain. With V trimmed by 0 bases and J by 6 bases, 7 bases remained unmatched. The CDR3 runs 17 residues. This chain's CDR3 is CASSQSPDRGPCQPQHF. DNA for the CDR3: TGCGCCAGCAGTCAATCGCCGGACAGGGGGCCATGTCAGCCCCAGCATTTT.

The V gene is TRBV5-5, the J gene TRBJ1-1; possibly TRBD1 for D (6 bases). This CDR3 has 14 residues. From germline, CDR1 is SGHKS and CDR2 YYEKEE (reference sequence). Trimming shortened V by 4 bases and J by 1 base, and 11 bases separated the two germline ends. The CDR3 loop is CASSADSWNTEAFF. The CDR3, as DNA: TGTGCCAGCAGCGCGGACAGCTGGAACACTGAAGCTTTCTTT. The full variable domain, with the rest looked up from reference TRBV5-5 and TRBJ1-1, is DAGVTQSPTHLIKTRGQQVTLRCSPISGHKSVSWYQQVLGQGPQFIFQYYEKEERGRGNFPDRFSARQFPNYSSELNVNALLLGDSALYLCASSADSWNTEAFFGQGTRLTVV.

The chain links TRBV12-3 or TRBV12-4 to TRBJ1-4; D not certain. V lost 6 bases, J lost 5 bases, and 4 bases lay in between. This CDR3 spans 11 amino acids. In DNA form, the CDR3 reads TGTGCCAGCAGGTACAATGAAAAACTGTTTTTT. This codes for CASRYNEKLFF.

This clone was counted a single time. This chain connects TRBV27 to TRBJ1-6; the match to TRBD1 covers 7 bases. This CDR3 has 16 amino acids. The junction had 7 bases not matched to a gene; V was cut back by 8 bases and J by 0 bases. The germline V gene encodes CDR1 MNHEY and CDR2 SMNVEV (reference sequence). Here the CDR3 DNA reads TGTGCCAGCGGGACAGAAAGAAGCTCCTATAATTCACCCCTCCACTTT. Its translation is CASGTERSSYNSPLHF.

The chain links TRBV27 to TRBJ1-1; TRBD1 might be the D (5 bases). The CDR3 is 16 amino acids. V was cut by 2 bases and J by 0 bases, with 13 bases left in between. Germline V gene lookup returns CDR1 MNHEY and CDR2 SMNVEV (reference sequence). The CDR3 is CASSLKWGGMNTEAFF. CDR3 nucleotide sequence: TGTGCCAGCAGTTTAAAATGGGGGGGTATGAACACTGAAGCTTTCTTT.

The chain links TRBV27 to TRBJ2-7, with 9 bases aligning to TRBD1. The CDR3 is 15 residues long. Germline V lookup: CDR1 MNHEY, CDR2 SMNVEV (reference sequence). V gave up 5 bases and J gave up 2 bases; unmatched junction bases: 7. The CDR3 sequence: CASSTLRQGAYEQYF. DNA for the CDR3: TGTGCCAGCAGTACCCTTCGACAGGGGGCCTACGAGCAGTACTTC.

The CDR3 DNA is TGCGCCAGCAGCTTGGGGTGGGGAAATGAGCAGTTCTTC. This encodes CASSLGWGNEQFF. The chain links TRBV5-1 to TRBJ2-1; D ambiguous. Germline CDR1 is SGHRS and CDR2 is YFSETQ. CDR3 length equals 13 residues. With 0 bases removed from V and 7 bases from J, the gap between germline ends came to 8 bases.

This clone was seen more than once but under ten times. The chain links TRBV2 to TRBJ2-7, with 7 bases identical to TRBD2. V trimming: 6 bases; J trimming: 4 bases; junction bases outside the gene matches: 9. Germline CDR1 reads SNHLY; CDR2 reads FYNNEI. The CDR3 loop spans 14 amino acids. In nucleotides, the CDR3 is TGTGCCAGCAGCCCGGGGAGGGGAACTTACGAGCAGTACTTC. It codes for CASSPGRGTYEQYF.